This TCR beta chain originates from a study of neurological immune-mediated disorders. Stated time point: technical triplicate 2. Study-wide results and limits: The highest TCR clonal expansion occurred in HTLV-1-associated myelopathy; multiple sclerosis fell below healthy controls.

The cDNA was synthesized by means of template-switch 5'RACE, which was carried out with 10-nucleotide random UMIs. The output of every sequencing run exceeded 200 million TCR-beta sequences, derived from 15-18 subjects. MiXCR, applied by TCRdb to the 5' RACE reads, yields one record per CDR3 protein. Of around 56,000 distinct CDR3 sequences detected, more than 20% appear once; the ten largest clones hold about 4.5%. This clonotype was counted many times. The antigen is unknown. There are 16 residues in the CDR3. The sequencing sample was made of PBMCs. The TCR was taken from a man in his 60s with HTLV-1-associated myelopathy (HAM/TSP). V usage is TRBV21-1 and J usage is TRBJ2-2; the table assigns TRBD2, which was not confirmed against the DNA. TRBV21-1 is deemed a pseudogene. Here the CDR3 reads CASSNKGPSGDGELFF. CDR3 nucleotide sequence: TGTGCCAGCAGCAATAAAGGACCTTCGGGAGACGGGGAGCTGTTTTTT.